This TCR beta chain comes out of a study of CD8 T cells in ankylosing spondylitis. Using quantitative 5'-RACE with molecular barcodes, the authors made TCR beta libraries. TCRdb reanalysed the 5' RACE reads using MiXCR and keeps one entry per CDR3 protein. The sample lists 250,000 to 350,000 distinct CDR3 sequences, roughly 20% occurring once. This clonotype was counted only a few times. What it recognizes is unknown. Study conclusions and caveats: Certain motif variants had earlier appeared in reactive arthritis synovial fluid and blood. Within matched ankylosing spondylitis synovial fluid, disease-linked clones were reportedly significantly enriched.

CDR1 and CDR2 from the germline V gene are SEHNR and FQNEAQ (reference sequence). V was pared by 1 base and J by 4 bases, with 7 bases of the junction left unmatched. The CDR3 length is 16 residues. The TCR comes from a male donor with ankylosing spondylitis or in good health (not recorded which). Sequenced input: blood, either unsorted or a sorted T cell fraction (not recorded which). The chain links TRBV7-9 to TRBJ2-3, with 8 bases aligning to TRBD1. The chain's CDR3 is CASSLETGERSDTQYF. The CDR3 DNA reads as TGTGCCAGCAGCTTAGAGACAGGGGAACGGTCAGATACGCAGTATTTT.